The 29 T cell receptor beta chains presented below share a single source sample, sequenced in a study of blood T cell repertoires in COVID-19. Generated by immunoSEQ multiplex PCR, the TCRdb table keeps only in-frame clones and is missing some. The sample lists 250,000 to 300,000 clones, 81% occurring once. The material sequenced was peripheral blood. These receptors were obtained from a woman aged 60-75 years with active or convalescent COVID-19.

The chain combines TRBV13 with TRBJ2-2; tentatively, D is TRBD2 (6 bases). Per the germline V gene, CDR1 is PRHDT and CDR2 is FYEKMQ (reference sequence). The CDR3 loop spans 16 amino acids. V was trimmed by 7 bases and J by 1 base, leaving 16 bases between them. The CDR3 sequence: CASTPSFGGNTGELFF. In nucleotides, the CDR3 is TGTGCCAGCACCCCCTCCTTCGGGGGGAACACCGGGGAGCTGTTTTTT.

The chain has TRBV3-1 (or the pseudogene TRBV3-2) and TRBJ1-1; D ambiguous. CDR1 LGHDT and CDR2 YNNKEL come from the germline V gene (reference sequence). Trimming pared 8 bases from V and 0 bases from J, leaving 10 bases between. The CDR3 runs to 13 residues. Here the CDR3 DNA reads TGTGCCAGCGGGAGGGAGGTGAACACTGAAGCTTTCTTT. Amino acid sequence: CASGREVNTEAFF.

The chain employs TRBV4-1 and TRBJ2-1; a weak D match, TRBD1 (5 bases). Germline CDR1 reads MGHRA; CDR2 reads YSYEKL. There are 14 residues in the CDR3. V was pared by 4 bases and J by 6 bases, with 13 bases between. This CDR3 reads CASSPRVLRNEQFF. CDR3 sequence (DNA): TGCGCCAGCAGCCCCAGGGTGCTACGCAATGAGCAGTTCTTC.

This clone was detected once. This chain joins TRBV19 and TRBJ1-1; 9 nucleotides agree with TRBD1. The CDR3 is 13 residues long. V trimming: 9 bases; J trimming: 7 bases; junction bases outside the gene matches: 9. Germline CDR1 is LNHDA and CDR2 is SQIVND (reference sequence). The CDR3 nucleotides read TGTGCCAGCAGGGACAGGGAGGCGAGTGAAGCTTTCTTT. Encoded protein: CASRDREASEAFF.

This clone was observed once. Here the CDR3 DNA reads TGTGCCAGCAGGGGGCTCCACTATGGCTACACCTTC. Its protein product is CASRGLHYGYTF. This rearrangement joins TRBV9 to TRBJ1-2; D is perhaps TRBD1 (5 bases). CDR1 and CDR2 (germline): SGDLS, YYNGEE. The CDR3 has 12 amino acids. V was pared by 5 bases and J by 3 bases, with 8 bases between.

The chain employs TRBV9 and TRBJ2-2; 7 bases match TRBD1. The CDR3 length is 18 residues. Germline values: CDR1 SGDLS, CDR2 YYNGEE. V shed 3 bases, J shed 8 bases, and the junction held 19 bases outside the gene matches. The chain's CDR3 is CASSDDPRQGRISGELFF. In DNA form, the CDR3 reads TGTGCCAGCAGCGACGACCCCCGACAGGGTCGAATATCGGGGGAGCTGTTTTTT.

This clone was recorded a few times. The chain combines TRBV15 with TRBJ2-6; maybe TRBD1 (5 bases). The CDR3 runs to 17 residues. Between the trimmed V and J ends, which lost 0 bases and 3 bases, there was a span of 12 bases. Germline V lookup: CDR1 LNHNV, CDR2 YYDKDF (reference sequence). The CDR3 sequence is CATSRDLTGGGANVLTF. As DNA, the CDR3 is TGTGCCACCAGCAGAGACTTAACAGGCGGTGGGGCCAACGTCCTGACTTTC.

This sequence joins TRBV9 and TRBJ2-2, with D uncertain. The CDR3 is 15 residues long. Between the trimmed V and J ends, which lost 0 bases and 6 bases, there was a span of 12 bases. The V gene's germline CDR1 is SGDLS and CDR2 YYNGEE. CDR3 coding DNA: TGTGCCAGCAGCGTAGCGGCAGGCACCTCCGGGGAGCTGTTTTTT. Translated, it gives CASSVAAGTSGELFF.

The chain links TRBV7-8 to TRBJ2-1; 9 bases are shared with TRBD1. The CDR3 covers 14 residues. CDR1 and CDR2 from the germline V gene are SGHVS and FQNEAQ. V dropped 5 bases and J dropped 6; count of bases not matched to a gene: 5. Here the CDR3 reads CASSPPTGGNEQFF. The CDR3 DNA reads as TGTGCCAGCAGCCCACCGACAGGGGGCAATGAGCAGTTCTTC.

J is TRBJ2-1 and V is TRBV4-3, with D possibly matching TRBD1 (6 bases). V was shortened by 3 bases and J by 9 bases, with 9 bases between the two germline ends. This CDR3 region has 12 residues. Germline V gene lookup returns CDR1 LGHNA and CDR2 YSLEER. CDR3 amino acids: CASSQLGGEQFF. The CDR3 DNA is TGCGCCAGCAGCCAGTTAGGGGGTGAGCAGTTCTTC.

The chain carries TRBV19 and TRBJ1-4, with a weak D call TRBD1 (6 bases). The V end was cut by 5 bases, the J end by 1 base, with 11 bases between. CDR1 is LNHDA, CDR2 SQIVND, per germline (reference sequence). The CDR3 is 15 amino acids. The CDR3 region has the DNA TGTGCCAGTAGTGCCCAACAGGGAACTAATGAAAAACTGTTTTTT. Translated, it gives CASSAQQGTNEKLFF.

Here the CDR3 reads CASSQGFQTGGTEAFF. CDR3 coding DNA: TGTGCCAGCAGCCAAGGATTTCAGACAGGGGGTACTGAAGCTTTCTTT. The V call is TRBV3-1 (or the pseudogene TRBV3-2), the J call TRBJ1-1; 9 bases fit TRBD1. V trimming: 1 base; J trimming: 5 bases; junction bases outside the gene matches: 8. CDR3 length: 16 amino acids. Germline-derived CDR1 and CDR2 are LGHDT and YNNKEL (reference sequence).

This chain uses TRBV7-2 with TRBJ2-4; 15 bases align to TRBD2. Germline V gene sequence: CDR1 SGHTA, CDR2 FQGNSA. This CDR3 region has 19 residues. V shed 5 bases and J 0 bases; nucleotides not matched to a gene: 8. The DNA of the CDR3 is TGTGCCAGCAGCAGGACTAGCGGGGGGGGCCTGGCAGCCAAAAACATTCAGTACTTC. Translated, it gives CASSRTSGGGLAAKNIQYF.

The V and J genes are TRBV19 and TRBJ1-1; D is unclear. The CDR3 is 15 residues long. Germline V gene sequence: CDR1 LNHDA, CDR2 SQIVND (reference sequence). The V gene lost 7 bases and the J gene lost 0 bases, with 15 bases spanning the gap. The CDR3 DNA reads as TGTGCCAGTATTTCCCCGGGGAGTATGAACACTGAAGCTTTCTTT. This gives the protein CASISPGSMNTEAFF.

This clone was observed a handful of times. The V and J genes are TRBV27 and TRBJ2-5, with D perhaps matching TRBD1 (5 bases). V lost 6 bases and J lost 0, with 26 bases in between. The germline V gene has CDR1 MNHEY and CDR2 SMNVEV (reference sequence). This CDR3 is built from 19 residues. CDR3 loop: CASSPIALGRRAYQETQYF. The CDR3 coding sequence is TGTGCCAGCAGCCCGATTGCCCTTGGCCGCAGGGCTTACCAAGAGACCCAGTACTTC.

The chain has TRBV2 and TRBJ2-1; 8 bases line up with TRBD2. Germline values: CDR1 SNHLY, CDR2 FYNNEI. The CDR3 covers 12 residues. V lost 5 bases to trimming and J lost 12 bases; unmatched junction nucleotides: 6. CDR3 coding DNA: TGTGCCAGCAGTTTTGAGCGGGGGAGGCAGTTCTTC. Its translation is CASSFERGRQFF.

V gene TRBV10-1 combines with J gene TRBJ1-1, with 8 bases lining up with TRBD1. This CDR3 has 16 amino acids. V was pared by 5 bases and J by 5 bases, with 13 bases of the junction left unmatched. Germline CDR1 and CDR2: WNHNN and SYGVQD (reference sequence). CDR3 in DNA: TGCGCCAGCAGTCCTGGACAGGGCGGGTTGAGTACTGAAGCTTTCTTT. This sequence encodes CASSPGQGGLSTEAFF.

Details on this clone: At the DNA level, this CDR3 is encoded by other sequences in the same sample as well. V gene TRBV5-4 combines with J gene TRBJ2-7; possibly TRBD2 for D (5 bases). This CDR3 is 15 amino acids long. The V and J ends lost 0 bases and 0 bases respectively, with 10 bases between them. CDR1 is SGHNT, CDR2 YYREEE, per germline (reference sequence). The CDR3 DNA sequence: TGTGCCAGCAGCTTGGTCGGCGGACTCTCCTACGAGCAGTACTTC. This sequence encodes CASSLVGGLSYEQYF.

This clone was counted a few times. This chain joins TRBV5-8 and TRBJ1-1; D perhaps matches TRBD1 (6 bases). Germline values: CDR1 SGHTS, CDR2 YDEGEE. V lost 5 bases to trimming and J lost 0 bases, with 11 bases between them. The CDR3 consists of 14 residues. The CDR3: CASRAYRVNTEAFF. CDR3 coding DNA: TGTGCCAGCAGAGCGTACAGGGTGAACACTGAAGCTTTCTTT.

Here the CDR3 reads CASSPYTSGGRNEQFF. For the CDR3, the DNA is TGTGCCAGCAGCCCTTACACTAGCGGGGGCCGGAATGAGCAGTTCTTC. The chain uses TRBV4-2 and TRBJ2-1; 11 nucleotides agree with TRBD2. This CDR3 has 16 residues. The trim removed 4 bases at V and 7 bases at J, leaving 9 bases unmatched. Germline CDR1 reads LGHNA; CDR2 reads YNFKEQ.

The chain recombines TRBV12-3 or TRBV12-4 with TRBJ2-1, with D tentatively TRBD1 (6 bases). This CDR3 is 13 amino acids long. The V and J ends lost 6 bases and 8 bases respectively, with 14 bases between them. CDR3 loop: CASRRTEGDEQFF. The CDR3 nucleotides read TGTGCCAGCAGGAGGACTGAGGGGGATGAGCAGTTCTTC.

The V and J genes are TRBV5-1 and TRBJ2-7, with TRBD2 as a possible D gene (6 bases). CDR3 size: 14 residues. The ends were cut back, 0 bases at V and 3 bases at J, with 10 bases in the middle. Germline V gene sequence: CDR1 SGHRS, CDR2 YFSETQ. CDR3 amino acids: CASSLGVGGYEQYF. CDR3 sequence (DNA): TGCGCCAGCAGCTTGGGGGTGGGGGGCTACGAGCAGTACTTC.

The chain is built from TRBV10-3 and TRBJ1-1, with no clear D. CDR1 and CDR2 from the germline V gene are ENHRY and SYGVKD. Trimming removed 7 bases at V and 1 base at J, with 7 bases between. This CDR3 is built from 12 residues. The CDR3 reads CAIKQANTEAFF. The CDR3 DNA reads TGTGCCATCAAGCAGGCGAACACTGAAGCTTTCTTT.

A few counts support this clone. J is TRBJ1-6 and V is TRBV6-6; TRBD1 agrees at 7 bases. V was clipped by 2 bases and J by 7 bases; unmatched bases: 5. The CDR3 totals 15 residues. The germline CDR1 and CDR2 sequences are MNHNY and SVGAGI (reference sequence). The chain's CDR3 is CASSYGQGGNSPLHF. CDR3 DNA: TGTGCCAGCAGTTACGGGCAGGGGGGCAATTCACCCCTCCACTTT.

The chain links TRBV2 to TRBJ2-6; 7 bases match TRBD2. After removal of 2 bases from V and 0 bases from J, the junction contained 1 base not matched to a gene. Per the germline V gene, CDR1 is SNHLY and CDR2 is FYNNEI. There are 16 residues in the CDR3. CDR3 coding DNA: TGTGCCAGCAGTGAAAGGGAGGGCTCTGGGGCCAACGTCCTGACTTTC. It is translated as CASSEREGSGANVLTF.

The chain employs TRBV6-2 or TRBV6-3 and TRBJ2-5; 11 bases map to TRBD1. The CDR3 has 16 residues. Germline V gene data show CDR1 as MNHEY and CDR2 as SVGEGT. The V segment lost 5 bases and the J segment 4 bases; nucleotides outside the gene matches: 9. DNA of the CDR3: TGTGCCAGCAGTCAGATCCGGGACAGGGGGAGAGAGACCCAGTACTTC. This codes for CASSQIRDRGRETQYF.

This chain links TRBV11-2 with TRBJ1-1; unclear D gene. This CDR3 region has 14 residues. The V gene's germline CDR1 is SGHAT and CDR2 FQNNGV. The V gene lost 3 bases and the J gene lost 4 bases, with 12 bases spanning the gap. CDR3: CASSLAGGTTEAFF. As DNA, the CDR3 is TGTGCCAGCAGCTTGGCGGGAGGCACCACTGAAGCTTTCTTT. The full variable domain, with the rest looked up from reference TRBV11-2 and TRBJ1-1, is EAGVAQSPRYKIIEKRQSVAFWCNPISGHATLYWYQQILGQGPKLLIQFQNNGVVDDSQLPKDRFSAERLKGVDSTLKIQPAKLEDSAVYLCASSLAGGTTEAFFGQGTRLTVV.

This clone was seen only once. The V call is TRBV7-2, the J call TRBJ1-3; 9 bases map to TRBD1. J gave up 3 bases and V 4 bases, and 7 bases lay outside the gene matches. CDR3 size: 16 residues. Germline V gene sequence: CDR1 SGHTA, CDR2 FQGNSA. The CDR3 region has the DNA TGTGCCAGCAGCTGGACAGGGGCCGGCGGTGGAAACACCATATATTTT. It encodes CASSWTGAGGGNTIYF.

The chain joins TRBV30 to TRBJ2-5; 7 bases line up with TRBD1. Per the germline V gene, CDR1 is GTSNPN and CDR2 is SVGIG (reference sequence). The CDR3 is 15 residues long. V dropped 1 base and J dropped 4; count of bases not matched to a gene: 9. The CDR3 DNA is TGTGCCTGGAGTGGCCAGGGGGTTCACCGAGAGACCCAGTACTTC. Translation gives CAWSGQGVHRETQYF.